Below, 3 T cell receptor beta chains from the same sample are listed, as sequenced in a study of shared clonotypes between healthy human individuals. The table came from immunoSEQ multiplex PCR; TCRdb's copy has only in-frame clones and leaves some out. The data contain approximately 180,000 clones, over 85% of them singletons. The sequenced sample consisted of naive CD4+ T cells sorted from blood. This sample's subset: CD45RA+ positively selected. Receptors originate from a woman in her 30s in good health.

The gene calls are TRBV7-8 and TRBJ2-7; TRBD1 matches at 8 bases. The CDR3 contains 15 residues. Trimming cost V 5 bases and J 3 bases; bases outside gene matches: 9. Germline loops: CDR1 SGHVS, CDR2 FQNEAQ. The CDR3 sequence: CASSQETGESYEQYF. CDR3 in DNA: TGTGCCAGCAGCCAAGAGACAGGGGAAAGCTACGAGCAGTACTTC.

The CDR3 region is CASSMNRGQGEQYF. CDR3 DNA sequence: TGTGCCAGCAGCATGAACAGGGGGCAGGGCGAGCAGTACTTC. This chain joins TRBV7-9 and TRBJ2-7, with 9 bases that match TRBD1. The CDR3 contains 14 residues. Trimming took 5 bases from V and 6 from J; bases not matched to a gene: 8. Germline-derived CDR1 and CDR2 are SEHNR and FQNEAQ (reference sequence). Based on the CDR3 plus reference TRBV7-9 and TRBJ2-7, the full variable domain is DTGVSQNPRHKITKRGQNVTFRCDPISEHNRLYWYRQTLGQGPEFLTYFQNEAQLEKSRLLSDRFSAERPKGSFSTLEIQRTEQGDSAMYLCASSMNRGQGEQYFGPGTRLTVT.

The V call is TRBV7-9, the J call TRBJ2-5; D is uncertain. The tail of the sequence fits TRBJ2-7 better, so the J call may be wrong. This CDR3 has 14 residues. CDR1 SEHNR and CDR2 FQNEAQ come from the germline V gene (reference sequence). CDR3 DNA: TGTGCCAGCAGCTTAGGGACGGCCGACTACGAGCAGTACTTC. Translating it yields CASSLGTADYEQYF.